Listed below are T cell receptor beta chains from one sample, sequenced in a study of OX40 agonist ivuxolimab in advanced cancers. Libraries were prepared by immunoSEQ multiplex PCR; TCRdb keeps only in-frame clonotypes and omits some of them. Here the sample spans 50,000 to 75,000 clones, approximately 90% being singletons. The specimen was CD4+ or CD8+ T cells sorted from blood, collected in a trial of the OX40 agonist ivuxolimab. These receptors came from an adult with an advanced solid tumor such as melanoma, head and neck, liver or kidney cancer. CDR3s include the opening cysteine and the closing phenylalanine or tryptophan. The D gene is left open where the match is weak. Where a row states a size, it is once, few, many or the class of an expanded clone; other rows omit it.

size: .; D: .; V: TRBV20-1; J: TRBJ1-1; CDR3: CSAPSNTEAFF; DNA: TGCAGTGCGCCGTCCAACACTGAAGCTTTCTTT
size: .; D: .; V: TRBV7-8; J: TRBJ1-5; CDR3: CASSLGRNQPQHF; DNA: TGTGCCAGCAGCTTAGGAAGGAATCAGCCCCAGCATTTT
size: once; D: .; V: TRBV7-9; J: TRBJ2-3; CDR3: CASKGGTADTQYF; DNA: TGTGCCAGTAAAGGGGGGACAGCAGATACGCAGTATTTT
size: .; D: TRBD1; V: TRBV4-1; J: TRBJ1-1; CDR3: CASSLGQGANTRTEAFF; DNA: TGCGCCAGCAGCCTGGGACAGGGGGCGAATACGCGGACTGAAGCTTTCTTT
size: .; D: TRBD1; V: TRBV6-6; J: TRBJ1-2; CDR3: CASSTWTGGSYGYTF; DNA: TGTGCCAGCAGCACATGGACAGGGGGATCCTATGGCTACACCTTC
size: once; D: .; V: TRBV7-8; J: TRBJ2-5; CDR3: CAFTDGRYQETQYF; DNA: TGTGCCTTCACCGACGGACGGTACCAAGAGACCCAGTACTTC
size: .; D: .; V: TRBV18; J: TRBJ1-4; CDR3: CASSAQLNEKLFF; DNA: TGTGCCAGCTCAGCACAGCTTAATGAAAAACTGTTTTTT
size: .; D: .; V: TRBV5-1; J: TRBJ1-4; CDR3: CASSQGTVNEKLFF; DNA: TGCGCCAGCAGCCAAGGGACCGTGAATGAAAAACTGTTTTTT
size: .; D: TRBD1; V: TRBV2; J: TRBJ1-1; CDR3: CASSRTGVNTEAFF; DNA: TGTGCCAGCAGTCGGACAGGGGTGAACACTGAAGCTTTCTTT
size: .; D: .; V: TRBV5-1; J: TRBJ1-1; CDR3: CASSLDGSDTEAFF; DNA: TGCGCCAGCAGCTTGGACGGATCGGACACTGAAGCTTTCTTT
size: .; D: .; V: TRBV7-2; J: TRBJ1-2; CDR3: CASKQRAGDGYTF; DNA: TGTGCCAGCAAACAACGGGCAGGGGATGGCTACACCTTC
size: .; D: .; V: TRBV28; J: TRBJ1-2; CDR3: CASVTGGRIYGYTF; DNA: TGTGCCAGCGTCACCGGGGGACGCATCTATGGCTACACCTTC
size: few; D: .; V: TRBV5-1; J: TRBJ2-3; CDR3: CASSLGDWDTQYF; DNA: TGCGCCAGCAGCTTGGGAGACTGGGATACGCAGTATTTT
size: .; D: .; V: TRBV11-2; J: TRBJ2-6; CDR3: CASSSRGTGANVLTF; DNA: TGTGCCAGCAGCTCAAGGGGGACTGGGGCCAACGTCCTGACTTTC
size: .; D: TRBD2; V: TRBV5-4; J: TRBJ2-2; CDR3: CASSLNGGATGELFF; DNA: TGTGCCAGCAGCTTGAACGGGGGGGCAACCGGGGAGCTGTTTTTT
size: .; D: TRBD2; V: TRBV7-9; J: TRBJ2-7; CDR3: CASSLVVGGKSSYEQYF; DNA: TGTGCCAGCAGCTTAGTGGTCGGGGGGAAAAGCTCCTACGAGCAGTACTTC
size: once; D: .; V: TRBV7-3; J: TRBJ2-2; CDR3: CASSSNRANTGELFF; DNA: TGTGCCAGCAGCTCTAACAGGGCGAACACCGGGGAGCTGTTTTTT
size: once; D: TRBD2; V: TRBV11-2; J: TRBJ2-3; CDR3: CASSLAILAGGTDTQYF; DNA: TGTGCCAGCAGCTTAGCAATCCTAGCGGGGGGGACAGATACGCAGTATTTT
size: .; D: TRBD2; V: TRBV7-3; J: TRBJ2-1; CDR3: CASSLSHAGPTSGADNEQFF; DNA: TGTGCCAGCAGCTTGTCCCACGCAGGTCCGACTAGCGGGGCGGACAATGAGCAGTTCTTC
size: .; D: .; V: TRBV18; J: TRBJ1-5; CDR3: CASSPGLSNQPQHF; DNA: TGTGCCAGCTCACCTGGCCTTAGCAATCAGCCCCAGCATTTT
size: .; D: TRBD1; V: TRBV5-1; J: TRBJ1-3; CDR3: CASSPAPQGNSGNTIYF; DNA: TGCGCCAGCAGCCCGGCCCCACAGGGGAACTCTGGAAACACCATATATTTT
size: few; D: TRBD1; V: TRBV18; J: TRBJ1-2; CDR3: CASSPPSGGNYGYTF; DNA: TGTGCCAGCTCACCCCCCTCAGGGGGCAACTATGGCTACACCTTC
size: .; D: TRBD1; V: TRBV18; J: TRBJ1-4; CDR3: CASSPARGPTNEKLFF; DNA: TGTGCCAGCTCACCGGCCAGGGGGCCCACTAATGAAAAACTGTTTTTT
size: .; D: TRBD1; V: TRBV28; J: TRBJ2-7; CDR3: CASSPGGQAYEQYF; DNA: TGTGCCAGCAGTCCCGGTGGACAGGCCTACGAGCAGTACTTC
size: once; D: TRBD1; V: TRBV6-5; J: TRBJ2-3; CDR3: CASRKQGAAADTQYF; DNA: TGTGCCAGCAGAAAACAGGGGGCCGCCGCAGATACGCAGTATTTT
size: .; D: .; V: TRBV2; J: TRBJ1-2; CDR3: CATGITPSSAGYTF; DNA: TGTGCCACTGGGATCACCCCTTCAAGTGCGGGCTACACCTTC
size: .; D: .; V: TRBV5-1; J: TRBJ2-3; CDR3: CASSLEPSTDTQYF; DNA: TGCGCCAGCAGCTTGGAACCTAGCACAGATACGCAGTATTTT
size: .; D: TRBD1; V: TRBV5-1; J: TRBJ2-5; CDR3: CASGGGTGQETQYF; DNA: TGCGCCAGCGGCGGAGGGACAGGGCAAGAGACCCAGTACTTC
size: few; D: TRBD1; V: TRBV2; J: TRBJ2-3; CDR3: CASRQTGVGTDTQYF; DNA: TGTGCCAGCAGACAGACAGGGGTGGGCACAGATACGCAGTATTTT
size: .; D: TRBD1; V: TRBV5-1; J: TRBJ1-1; CDR3: CASSPRQGRNTEAFF; DNA: TGCGCCAGCAGCCCTCGACAGGGGAGAAACACTGAAGCTTTCTTT
size: .; D: .; V: TRBV6-5; J: TRBJ1-1; CDR3: CASSLAPGGSFEAFF; DNA: TGTGCCAGCAGCCTCGCCCCAGGCGGATCTTTTGAAGCTTTCTTT
size: .; D: TRBD2; V: TRBV11-3; J: TRBJ2-5; CDR3: CASSASGGVQETQYF; DNA: TGTGCCAGCAGCGCTAGCGGGGGGGTCCAAGAGACCCAGTACTTC
size: .; D: TRBD2; V: TRBV2; J: TRBJ2-7; CDR3: CASSGRGLAGASYEQYF; DNA: TGTGCCAGCAGCGGACGGGGACTAGCGGGGGCCTCCTACGAGCAGTACTTC
size: once; D: .; V: TRBV19; J: TRBJ2-7; CDR3: CASSIEGKMDYEQYF; DNA: TGTGCCAGTAGTATAGAGGGCAAAATGGACTACGAGCAGTACTTC
size: .; D: TRBD1; V: TRBV4-1; J: TRBJ1-5; CDR3: CASSQDNPAGGGNQPQHF; DNA: TGCGCCAGCAGCCAAGATAACCCGGCAGGGGGCGGGAATCAGCCCCAGCATTTT